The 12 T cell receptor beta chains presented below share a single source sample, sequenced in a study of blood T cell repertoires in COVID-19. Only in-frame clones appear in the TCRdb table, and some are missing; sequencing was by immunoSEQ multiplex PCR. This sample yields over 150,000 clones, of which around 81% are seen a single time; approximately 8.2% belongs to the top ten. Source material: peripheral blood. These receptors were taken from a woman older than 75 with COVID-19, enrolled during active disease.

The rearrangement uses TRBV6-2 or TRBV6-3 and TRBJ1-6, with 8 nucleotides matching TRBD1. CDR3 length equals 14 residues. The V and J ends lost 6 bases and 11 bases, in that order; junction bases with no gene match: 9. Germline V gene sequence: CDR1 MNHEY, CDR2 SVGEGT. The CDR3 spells CASSQTGAAPPLHF. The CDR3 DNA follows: TGTGCCAGCAGCCAGACAGGGGCCGCACCACCCCTCCACTTT.

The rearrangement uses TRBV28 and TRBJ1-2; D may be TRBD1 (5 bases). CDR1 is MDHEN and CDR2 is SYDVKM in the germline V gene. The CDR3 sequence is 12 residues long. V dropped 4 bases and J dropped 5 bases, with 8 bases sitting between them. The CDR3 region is CASSSGRYGYTF. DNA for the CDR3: TGTGCCAGCAGTTCAGGGAGGTATGGCTACACCTTC.

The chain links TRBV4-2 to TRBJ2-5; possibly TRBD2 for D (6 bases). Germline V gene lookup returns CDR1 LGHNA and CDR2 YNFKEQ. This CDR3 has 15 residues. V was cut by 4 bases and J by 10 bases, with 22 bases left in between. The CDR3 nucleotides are TGTGCCAGCAGCCGCCGCGGGGAGGTCTCAGCGGGCCAGTACTTC. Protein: CASSRRGEVSAGQYF.

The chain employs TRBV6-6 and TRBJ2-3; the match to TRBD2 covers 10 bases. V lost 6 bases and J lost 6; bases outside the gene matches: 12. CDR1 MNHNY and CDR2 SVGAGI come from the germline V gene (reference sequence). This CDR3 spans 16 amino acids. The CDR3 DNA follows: TGTGCCAGCAGCCTTTACCTAGCGGGGGCTGGGGATACGCAGTATTTT. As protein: CASSLYLAGAGDTQYF.

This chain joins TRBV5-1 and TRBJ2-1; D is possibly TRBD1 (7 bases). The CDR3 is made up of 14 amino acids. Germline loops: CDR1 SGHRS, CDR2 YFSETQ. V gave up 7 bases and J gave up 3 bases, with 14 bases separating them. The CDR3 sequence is CASSQGGDYNEQFF. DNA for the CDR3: TGCGCCAGCTCCCAGGGGGGAGACTACAATGAGCAGTTCTTC.

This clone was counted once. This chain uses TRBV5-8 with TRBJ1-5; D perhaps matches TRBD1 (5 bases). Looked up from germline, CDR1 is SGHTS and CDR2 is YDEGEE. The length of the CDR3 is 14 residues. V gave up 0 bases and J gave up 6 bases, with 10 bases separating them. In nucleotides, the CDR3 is TGTGCCAGCAGCTTGGCCTGGGGGGGTCAGCCCCAGCATTTT. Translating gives CASSLAWGGQPQHF.

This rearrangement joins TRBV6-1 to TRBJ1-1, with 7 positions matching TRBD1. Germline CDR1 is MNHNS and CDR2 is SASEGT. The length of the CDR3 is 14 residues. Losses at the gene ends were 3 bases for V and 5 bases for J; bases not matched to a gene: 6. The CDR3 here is CASSDTLQGTEAFF. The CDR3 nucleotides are TGTGCCAGCAGTGATACACTACAGGGGACTGAAGCTTTCTTT.

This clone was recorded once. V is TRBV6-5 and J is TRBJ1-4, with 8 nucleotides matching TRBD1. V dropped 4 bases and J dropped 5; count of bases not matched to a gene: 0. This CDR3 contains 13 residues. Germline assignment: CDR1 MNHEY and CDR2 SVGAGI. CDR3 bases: TGTGCCAGCAGTTGGGACAGGAATGAAAAACTGTTTTTT. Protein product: CASSWDRNEKLFF.

The CDR3 DNA sequence: TGCAGCGCATCGACTAGCGGGAGGGCCCACACCGGGGAGCTGTTTTTT. It translates to CSASTSGRAHTGELFF. The chain couples TRBV29-1 to TRBJ2-2, with 14 bases that match TRBD2. Germline lookup yields CDR1 SQVTM and CDR2 ANQGSEA. Losses at the gene ends were 7 bases for V and 3 bases for J; bases not matched to a gene: 7. The CDR3 extends over 16 amino acids.

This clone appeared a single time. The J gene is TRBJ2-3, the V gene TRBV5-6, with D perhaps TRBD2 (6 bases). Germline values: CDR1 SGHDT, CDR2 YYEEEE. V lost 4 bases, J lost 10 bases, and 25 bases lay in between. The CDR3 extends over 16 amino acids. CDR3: CASSVSRDSLRSAQYF. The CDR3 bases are TGTGCCAGCAGCGTCTCCCGGGACTCGCTACGGTCGGCGCAGTATTTT.

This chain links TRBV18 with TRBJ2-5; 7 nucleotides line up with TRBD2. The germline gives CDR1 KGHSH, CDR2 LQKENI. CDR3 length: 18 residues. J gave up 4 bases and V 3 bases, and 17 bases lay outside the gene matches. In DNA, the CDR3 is TGTGCCAGCTCACCGGGGCTTCGCGGGGGTCCGCGCGGAGAGACCCAGTACTTC. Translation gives CASSPGLRGGPRGETQYF.

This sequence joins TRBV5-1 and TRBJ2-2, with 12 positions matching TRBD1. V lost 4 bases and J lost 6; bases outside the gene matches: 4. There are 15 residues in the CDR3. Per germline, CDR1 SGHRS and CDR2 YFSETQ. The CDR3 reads CASSSGTGGPGELFF. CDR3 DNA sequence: TGCGCCAGCAGCAGCGGGACAGGGGGCCCCGGGGAGCTGTTTTTT.